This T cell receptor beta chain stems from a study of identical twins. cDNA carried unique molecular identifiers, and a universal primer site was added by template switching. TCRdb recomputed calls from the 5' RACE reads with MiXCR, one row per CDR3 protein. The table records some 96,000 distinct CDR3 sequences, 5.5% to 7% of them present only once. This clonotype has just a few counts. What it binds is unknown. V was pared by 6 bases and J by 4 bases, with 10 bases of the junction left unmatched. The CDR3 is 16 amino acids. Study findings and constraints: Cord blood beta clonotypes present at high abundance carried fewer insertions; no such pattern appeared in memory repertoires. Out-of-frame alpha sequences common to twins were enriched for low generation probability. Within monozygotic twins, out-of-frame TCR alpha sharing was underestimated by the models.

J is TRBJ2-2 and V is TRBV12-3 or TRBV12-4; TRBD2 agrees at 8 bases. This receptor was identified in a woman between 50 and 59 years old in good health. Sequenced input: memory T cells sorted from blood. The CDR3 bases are TGTGCCAGCAGGTCAAGGGAGCGGGGGTCCACCGGGGAGCTGTTTTTT. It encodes CASRSRERGSTGELFF.